These 27 T cell receptor beta chains originate from one sample sequenced in a study of T cells in Graves' hyperthyroidism and ophthalmopathy. What was amplified from RNA transcripts were TCR beta CDR3 regions. The HTBI primer set served for first-round RT-PCR of the TCR CDR3. TCRdb itself ran the multiplex PCR reads through MiXCR, one entry per CDR3 protein. The repertoire consists of some 180,000 distinct CDR3 sequences, with less than 20% occurring once and the leading ten covering approximately 56%. Sequencing was performed on blood. The receptors here all came from a woman in her 50s with Graves' hyperthyroidism.

V usage is TRBV9 and J usage is TRBJ2-3, with 12 bases lining up with TRBD2. After removal of 4 bases from V and 4 bases from J, the junction contained 4 bases not matched to a gene. CDR3 length: 15 residues. CDR1 and CDR2 from the germline V gene are SGDLS and YYNGEE. The CDR3, as DNA: TGTGCCAGCAGCCAGGGGACTAGCGGGCCAGATACGCAGTATTTT. Its translation: CASSQGTSGPDTQYF.

V gene TRBV6-1 combines with J gene TRBJ2-2; D remains ambiguous. V lost 2 bases and J lost 5, with 3 bases in between. The CDR3 loop spans 12 amino acids. The V gene's germline CDR1 is MNHNS and CDR2 SASEGT. The CDR3 nucleotides are TGTGCCAGCAGTGAACGTACCGGGGAGCTGTTTTTT. This sequence encodes CASSERTGELFF.

The chain carries TRBV4-1 and TRBJ1-2; 7 bases line up with TRBD1. The J segment lost 4 bases and the V segment lost 1 base, leaving 6 bases of the junction unmatched. CDR1 and CDR2 from the germline V gene are MGHRA and YSYEKL. The CDR3 has 15 amino acids. In nucleotides, the CDR3 is TGCGCCAGCAGCCAAGTCCACACAGGGGCCTATGGCTACACCTTC. Amino acids: CASSQVHTGAYGYTF.

This clonotype has at least ten counts. The J gene is TRBJ1-1, the V gene TRBV18; TRBD1 matches 8 bases. The V gene end was trimmed by 4 bases and the J gene end by 3 bases; junction bases not matched to a gene: 4. The CDR3 runs to 14 residues. Germline values: CDR1 KGHSH, CDR2 LQKENI. In DNA, the CDR3 is TGTGCCAGCTCACGGGCGGGACAGGACACTGAAGCTTTCTTT. The encoded protein is CASSRAGQDTEAFF.

The genes are TRBV10-2 and TRBJ1-2; weak D call: TRBD1 (6 bases). Germline CDR1 is WSHSY and CDR2 is SAAADI. The length of the CDR3 is 15 residues. V lost 6 bases to trimming and J lost 7 bases, with 21 bases between them. The CDR3, as DNA: TGCGCCAGCAGAGCCCTAGGTCCAGGGGCAGGTGGCTACACCTTC. Translating gives CASRALGPGAGGYTF.

In this sample, this clonotype turned up many times. The V and J genes are TRBV11-3 and TRBJ2-5, with 12 bases that match TRBD1. Germline values: CDR1 SGHNT, CDR2 YENEEA. This CDR3 region has 16 residues. V was clipped by 5 bases and J by 4 bases; unmatched bases: 8. CDR3 nucleotides: TGTGCCAGCAGCCCTTGGGGACAGGGGGCTGGAGAGACCCAGTACTTC. This translates into CASSPWGQGAGETQYF. The full variable domain, with the rest looked up from reference TRBV11-3 and TRBJ2-5, is EAGVVQSPRYKIIEKKQPVAFWCNPISGHNTLYWYLQNLGQGPELLIRYENEEAVDDSQLPKDRFSAERLKGVDSTLKIQPAELGDSAVYLCASSPWGQGAGETQYFGPGTRLLVL.

This clonotype was seen ten or more times. V and J are TRBV12-3 or TRBV12-4 and TRBJ2-3, with 8 positions matching TRBD2. V lost 5 bases, J lost 3 bases, and 10 bases stayed unmatched. This CDR3 has 16 amino acids. CDR3 DNA: TGTGCCAGCAGTCCTTCGACTAGCGAGGGAACAGATACGCAGTATTTT. Translated, it gives CASSPSTSEGTDTQYF.

A remark on this clonotype: A read error may explain this, as a much larger clone is one base away. This chain joins TRBV9 and TRBJ1-4, with D unresolved. The germline V gene has CDR1 SGDLS and CDR2 YYNGEE. CDR3 length equals 12 residues. CDR3 DNA: TGTGCCAGCAGTGCCGATACTGAAAAACTGTCTTTT. It codes for CASSADTEKLSF. Using reference TRBV9 and TRBJ1-4 for the parts outside the CDR3, the full variable domain is DSGVTQTPKHLITATGQRVTLRCSPRSGDLSVYWYQQSLDQGLQFLIQYYNGEERAKGNILERFSAQQFPDLHSELNLSSLELGDSALYFCASSADTEKLSFGSGTQLSVL.

This clonotype was observed a few times. The chain employs TRBV2 and TRBJ2-2; D gene uncertain. Germline V gene lookup returns CDR1 SNHLY and CDR2 FYNNEI. V was shortened by 4 bases and J by 3 bases, with 9 bases between the two germline ends. The CDR3 consists of 14 residues. The CDR3 protein is CASSVVQYTGELFF. Here the CDR3 DNA reads TGTGCCAGCAGTGTAGTACAATACACCGGGGAGCTGTTTTTT.

This clonotype was seen at least ten times. This chain connects TRBV6-2 or TRBV6-3 to TRBJ2-3, with 8 positions matching TRBD1. The germline V gene has CDR1 MNHEY and CDR2 SVGEGT. The CDR3 loop spans 16 amino acids. V dropped 5 bases and J dropped 0; count of bases not matched to a gene: 7. This CDR3 is CASSPLRQGSTDTQYF. In nucleotides, the CDR3 is TGTGCCAGCAGTCCCTTAAGACAGGGGAGCACAGATACGCAGTATTTT.

The gene calls are TRBV3-1 and TRBJ2-7; D unresolved. This CDR3 has 13 amino acids. With 3 bases removed from V and 6 bases from J, the gap between germline ends came to 12 bases. Looked up from germline, CDR1 is LGHDT and CDR2 is YNNKEL (reference sequence). The CDR3 region has the DNA TGTGCCAGCAGCCACGCTCCGGGCCGCGAGCAGTACTTC. As protein: CASSHAPGREQYF.

This clonotype was counted at least ten times. This rearrangement joins TRBV14 to TRBJ2-1; no clear D. Trimming shortened V by 4 bases and J by 5 bases, and 21 bases separated the two germline ends. This CDR3 has 17 residues. Germline V gives CDR1 SGHDN, CDR2 FVKESK. CDR3 protein: CASSLRRGFGGNNEQFF. The CDR3 DNA is TGTGCCAGCAGCCTAAGACGCGGCTTTGGCGGAAACAATGAGCAGTTCTTC.

There are a few counts of this clonotype. The V call is TRBV19, the J call TRBJ1-2; 8 bases align to TRBD1. J lost 1 base, V lost 0 bases, and 4 bases had no gene match. Germline-derived CDR1 and CDR2 are LNHDA and SQIVND (reference sequence). The CDR3 sequence is 16 residues long. The CDR3 spells CASSIDQGAHNYGYTF. The CDR3 DNA is TGTGCCAGTAGTATAGATCAGGGGGCCCATAACTATGGCTACACCTTC.

This clonotype was counted ten times or more. The chain couples TRBV11-2 to TRBJ2-7; 15 bases align to TRBD2. J gave up 1 base and V 5 bases, and 3 bases lay outside the gene matches. This CDR3 is 16 amino acids long. Germline V gene data show CDR1 as SGHAT and CDR2 as FQNNGV. DNA of the CDR3: TGTGCCAGCAGCCACGGACTAGCGGGAGGGTCCTACGAGCAGTACTTC. Its protein is CASSHGLAGGSYEQYF.

This clonotype was seen at least ten times. The V and J genes are TRBV5-1 and TRBJ2-1; 8 nucleotides match TRBD2. Germline V gives CDR1 SGHRS, CDR2 YFSETQ. V was clipped by 0 bases and J by 3 bases; unmatched bases: 5. The CDR3 totals 16 residues. In DNA form, the CDR3 reads TGCGCCAGCAGCTTGGTCCCGGGAGGGGACTACAATGAGCAGTTCTTC. This gives the protein CASSLVPGGDYNEQFF.

The chain uses TRBV9 and TRBJ1-1, with D maybe TRBD1 (5 bases). The CDR3 contains 14 residues. Germline CDR1 SGDLS, CDR2 YYNGEE. V was cut by 4 bases and J by 4 bases, with 14 bases left in between. CDR3 nucleotide sequence: TGTGCCAGCAGCTCCACTTCAGGGAGCACTGAAGCTTTCTTT. This sequence encodes CASSSTSGSTEAFF.

The rearrangement joins TRBV30 to TRBJ2-4; TRBD1 matches 11 bases. V lost 5 bases, J lost 2 bases, and 2 bases stayed unmatched. The CDR3 is made up of 14 amino acids. Germline V gene lookup returns CDR1 GTSNPN and CDR2 SVGIG (reference sequence). CDR3 sequence: CAWGTGGPKNIQYF. The CDR3 coding sequence is TGTGCCTGGGGGACAGGGGGACCCAAAAACATTCAGTACTTC.

This clonotype was detected many times. This chain links TRBV27 with TRBJ1-2; 9 bases agree with TRBD1. CDR1 MNHEY and CDR2 SMNVEV come from the germline V gene (reference sequence). Trimming took 5 bases from V and 7 from J; bases not matched to a gene: 8. The CDR3 has 14 residues. The CDR3 protein is CASSGDRADFGYTF. CDR3 nucleotide sequence: TGTGCCAGCAGTGGGGACAGGGCCGATTTTGGCTACACCTTC.

Only a few counts were recorded for this clonotype. The chain couples TRBV30 to TRBJ2-1, with 10 bases fitting TRBD2. After removal of 0 bases from V and 3 bases from J, the junction contained 5 bases not matched to a gene. Germline values: CDR1 GTSNPN, CDR2 SVGIG (reference sequence). This CDR3 contains 16 residues. CDR3 bases: TGTGCCTGGAGTGTAGGGACTAGCGAGATCTACAATGAGCAGTTCTTC. It is translated as CAWSVGTSEIYNEQFF.

V and J are TRBV6-1 and TRBJ2-7; 9 bases map to TRBD1. The V gene end was trimmed by 0 bases and the J gene end by 3 bases; junction bases not matched to a gene: 6. This CDR3 is built from 16 residues. The germline gives CDR1 MNHNS, CDR2 SASEGT. The CDR3 loop reads CASSEAMGQGLYEQYF. The CDR3 nucleotides read TGTGCCAGCAGTGAAGCAATGGGACAGGGTCTCTACGAGCAGTACTTC.

This clonotype was seen at least ten times. The V and J genes are TRBV9 and TRBJ1-1, with D possibly matching TRBD1 (5 bases). This CDR3 contains 16 residues. V was cut by 0 bases and J by 1 base, with 13 bases left in between. Germline CDR1 and CDR2: SGDLS and YYNGEE. CDR3 DNA sequence: TGTGCCAGCAGCGTAGGATCGGCAGGGTGGAACACTGAAGCTTTCTTT. It codes for CASSVGSAGWNTEAFF.

This clonotype was detected ten times or more. This chain uses TRBV29-1 with TRBJ2-2, with a weak D call TRBD1 (5 bases). The germline gives CDR1 SQVTM, CDR2 ANQGSEA. Trimming cost V 2 bases and J 1 base, with 8 bases left between them. The CDR3 length is 14 residues. The CDR3 region has the DNA TGCAGCGTTGAAAAGGGGCAGAACACCGGGGAGCTGTTTTTT. This gives the protein CSVEKGQNTGELFF.

This sequence joins TRBV6-1 and TRBJ1-1; D is undetermined. From germline, CDR1 is MNHNS and CDR2 SASEGT. The CDR3 is 15 residues long. Trimming took off 5 bases at V and 0 bases at J, with 13 bases between the two ends. CDR3 in DNA: TGTGCCAGCAGTCAACCTTATGGCGTGAACACTGAAGCTTTCTTT. Protein product: CASSQPYGVNTEAFF.

This clonotype was counted once. A single base separates this from a much larger clone, so it may be a read error. CDR3 sequence reads: CASSLVVAYEQYF. The CDR3 coding sequence is TGTGCCAGCAGCTTAGTGGTGGCCTACGAGCAGTACTTC. This chain joins TRBV7-8 and TRBJ2-7; D unresolved. Germline CDR1 SGHVS, CDR2 FQNEAQ. The CDR3 totals 13 residues. The ends were cut back, 1 base at V and 2 bases at J, with 6 bases in the middle.

V usage is TRBV30 and J usage is TRBJ1-1; weak D call: TRBD1 (5 bases). Germline CDR1 GTSNPN, CDR2 SVGIG (reference sequence). The V gene lost 3 bases and the J gene lost 7 bases, with 15 bases spanning the gap. The CDR3 contains 13 residues. The CDR3 sequence: CAWRQKGTNEAFF. The CDR3 nucleotides are TGTGCCTGGAGACAAAAGGGGACTAATGAAGCTTTCTTT.

This clonotype was recorded a few times. V and J are TRBV5-6 and TRBJ2-1; perhaps TRBD2 as D (6 bases). Trimming cost V 5 bases and J 4 bases, with 13 bases left between them. CDR1 is SGHDT and CDR2 is YYEEEE in the germline V gene. This CDR3 is built from 14 residues. The CDR3: CASSTSSQYNEQFF. The CDR3 DNA is TGTGCCAGCAGTACTAGCAGCCAATACAATGAGCAGTTCTTC. The variable domain in full, with the rest retrieved from reference TRBV5-6 and TRBJ2-1, is DAGVTQSPTHLIKTRGQQVTLRCSPKSGHDTVSWYQQALGQGPQFIFQYYEEEERQRGNFPDRFSGHQFPNYSSELNVNALLLGDSALYLCASSTSSQYNEQFFGPGTRLTVL.

This clonotype was counted many times. The chain links TRBV20-1 to TRBJ2-1; D is uncertain. The CDR3 length is 11 residues. Per germline, CDR1 DFQATT and CDR2 SNEGSKA (reference sequence). Between the trimmed V and J ends, which lost 3 bases and 6 bases, there was a span of 6 bases. The CDR3 loop reads CSASSLNEQFF. The CDR3 DNA follows: TGCAGTGCTAGCAGCCTCAATGAGCAGTTCTTC.